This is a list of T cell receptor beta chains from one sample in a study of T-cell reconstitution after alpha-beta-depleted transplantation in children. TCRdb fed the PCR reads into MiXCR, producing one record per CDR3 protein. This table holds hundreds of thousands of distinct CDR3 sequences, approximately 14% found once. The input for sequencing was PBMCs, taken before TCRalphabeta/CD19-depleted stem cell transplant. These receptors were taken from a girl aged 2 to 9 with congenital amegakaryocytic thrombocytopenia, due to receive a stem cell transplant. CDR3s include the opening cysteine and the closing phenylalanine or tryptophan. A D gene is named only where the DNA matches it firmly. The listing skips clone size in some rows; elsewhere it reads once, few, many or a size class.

CASSPGGSTQYF | TGTGCCAGCAGTCCGGGGGGGTCTACGCAGTATTTT | many | TRBJ2-3 | TRBV12-3/TRBV12-4 | TRBD2
CASSFDHRGGELFF | TGCGCCAGCAGCTTTGACCACAGGGGCGGGGAGCTGTTTTTT | NA | TRBJ2-2 | TRBV5-1 | TRBD1
CASRAAGVETQYF | TGTGCCAGCAGGGCGGCAGGGGTCGAGACCCAGTACTTC | few | TRBJ2-5 | TRBV25-1 | NA
CAISDAGGFSEAFF | TGTGCCATCAGTGATGCAGGGGGCTTTTCTGAAGCTTTCTTT | NA | TRBJ1-1 | TRBV10-3 | TRBD1
CASRYQQGYTQYF | TGTGCCAGCAGATATCAACAGGGTTATACGCAGTATTTT | NA | TRBJ2-3 | TRBV5-6 | NA
CSAPSVVPSIDTDTQYF | TGCAGTGCCCCAAGCGTGGTACCGTCCATAGACACAGATACGCAGTATTTT | NA | TRBJ2-3 | TRBV20-1 | NA
CASSTGGNTYEQYF | TGTGCCAGCAGCACAGGGGGAAACACCTACGAGCAGTACTTC | NA | TRBJ2-7 | TRBV28 | TRBD1
CASRSTEVDTQYF | TGTGCCAGCAGGTCCACGGAGGTCGATACGCAGTATTTT | NA | TRBJ2-3 | TRBV5-5 | NA
CASSPPFRWAEAFF | TGTGCCAGCTCACCACCATTCAGGTGGGCTGAAGCTTTCTTT | few | TRBJ1-1 | TRBV18 | NA
CATSRATPAWPNVLTF | TGTGCCACCAGCAGAGCTACTCCGGCCTGGCCCAACGTCCTGACTTTC | many | TRBJ2-6 | TRBV15 | NA
CASSLVLSGLYNEQFF | TGCGCCAGCAGCTTGGTACTTTCGGGACTTTACAATGAGCAGTTCTTC | NA | TRBJ2-1 | TRBV5-1 | NA
CASSLHLDRYEQYF | TGTGCCAGCAGCCTACATCTCGACAGGTACGAGCAGTACTTC | few | TRBJ2-7 | TRBV28 | NA
CASTTPRVDTQYF | TGTGCCAGCACCACCCCTAGGGTAGATACGCAGTATTTT | NA | TRBJ2-3 | TRBV12-3/TRBV12-4 | NA